This T cell receptor beta chain originates from a study of beta chain features in type 1 diabetes. Looking at the study overall: Cell yields, gender and age were similar in healthy donors and patients. Across all samples, some 98 million sorted cells were examined.

The study, taken as a whole, reports: Moderate but significant shortening of TCRB CDR3s was recorded in all four CD4+ subsets from Type 1 diabetes patients. There were fewer insertions and more deletions at the VDJ junctions of type 1 diabetes patients.

The germline V gene encodes CDR1 LGHNA and CDR2 YNFKEQ. Trimming removed 4 bases from V and 5 bases from J; junction bases left unmatched: 8. CDR3 length: 15 amino acids. The whole isolated RNA underwent reverse transcription, so sequencing captured expressed TCRB transcripts. Samples of naive, central memory and regulatory T cells yielded a mean of around 3.5 million reads. Using immunoSEQ multiplex PCR, the repertoire was profiled, and TCRdb retains in-frame clones only, with some absent. Of around 690,000 clones in the sample, under 15% are singletons; the top ten hold around 0.12%. This clone turned up a few times. Its specificity is not known.

The rearrangement joins TRBV4-2 to TRBJ2-1, with 7 bases aligning to TRBD1. The source material was naive CD4+ T cells from blood. The clonotype originates from a man between 25 and 39 years old with type 1 diabetes. The CDR3: CASSPRPGQNNEQFF. The CDR3 DNA follows: TGTGCCAGCAGCCCACGCCCGGGACAGAACAATGAGCAGTTCTTC.